The rows below give T cell receptor beta chains drawn from one sample of a study of blood T cell repertoires in COVID-19. Profiled with immunoSEQ multiplex PCR; TCRdb holds only in-frame clones, not every one. Of around 80,000 clones in the sample, approximately 80% were seen once. Sequencing was performed on peripheral blood. These receptors originate from a human donor in a cohort sampled during active COVID-19. Each CDR3 is given without its conserved first and last residue. The order of the fields is CDR3 protein, clone size, CDR3 length, D gene, V gene. A D gene is named only where the DNA matches it firmly. The size field is filled for only some rows; it gives once, few, many or a size class.

CDR3 protein: ATSRTGVMDTQY
clone size: NA
CDR3 length: 12
D gene: TRBD1
V gene: TRBV24-1

CDR3 protein: ASSGSSGSSYNEQF
clone size: NA
CDR3 length: 14
D gene: TRBD2
V gene: TRBV28

CDR3 protein: ASRGTVSNQPQH
clone size: NA
CDR3 length: 12
D gene: TRBD1
V gene: TRBV2

CDR3 protein: ASSFGQAGYT
clone size: once
CDR3 length: 10
D gene: TRBD1
V gene: TRBV12-3/TRBV12-4

CDR3 protein: ASSTTGGTNEKLF
clone size: NA
CDR3 length: 13
D gene: TRBD1
V gene: TRBV6-5

CDR3 protein: ASSLGRDPLQETQY
clone size: NA
CDR3 length: 14
D gene: NA
V gene: TRBV27

CDR3 protein: ASSLFQGGNTEAF
clone size: once
CDR3 length: 13
D gene: NA
V gene: TRBV28

CDR3 protein: ASSRTGAGAVEQF
clone size: NA
CDR3 length: 13
D gene: TRBD2
V gene: TRBV4-1

CDR3 protein: ASSSPPGLYGYT
clone size: NA
CDR3 length: 12
D gene: NA
V gene: TRBV5-5

CDR3 protein: ASSSDGTSKEQF
clone size: NA
CDR3 length: 12
D gene: TRBD2
V gene: TRBV7-3

CDR3 protein: ASSSVFRDTYQPQH
clone size: NA
CDR3 length: 14
D gene: NA
V gene: TRBV5-5

CDR3 protein: ASSGGGGLYEQY
clone size: NA
CDR3 length: 12
D gene: NA
V gene: TRBV11-3

CDR3 protein: ASSPRQGARQPQH
clone size: NA
CDR3 length: 13
D gene: TRBD1
V gene: TRBV28

CDR3 protein: ASKIQRGIYNEQF
clone size: NA
CDR3 length: 13
D gene: TRBD2
V gene: TRBV2

CDR3 protein: ASSNRWGEYNEQF
clone size: NA
CDR3 length: 13
D gene: NA
V gene: TRBV27

CDR3 protein: ASSPRTGLLAGQF
clone size: NA
CDR3 length: 13
D gene: NA
V gene: TRBV9